This entry concerns a single T cell receptor (beta chain). The antigen is unknown. General study findings and limits: In terms of TCR gene usage, tumor memory CD4+ T cells clustered together with blood and lymph node memory CD4+ cells, as well as with lymph node naive CD4+ cells. Tumor Tregs overlapped most with tumor, then blood, naive CD4+ cells.

After removal of 5 bases from V and 2 bases from J, the junction contained 3 bases not matched to a gene. The CDR3 has 15 amino acids. Per germline, CDR1 SEHNR and CDR2 FQNEAQ (reference sequence). Tregs were sorted as CD4+CD25+CD127-/low cells. Semi-nested PCR with Nested Universal Primer A followed constant-region reverse priming of full-length variable regions. TCRdb reprocessed the 5' RACE reads with MiXCR, giving one entry per CDR3 protein. In the table there are more than 55,000 distinct CDR3 sequences, 20% to 25% of which are singletons. Sequencing input: tumor-infiltrating Tregs sorted from the breast tumor. V and J are TRBV7-9 and TRBJ2-3, with 11 nucleotides matching TRBD2. The TCR was taken from a female donor with breast cancer. The CDR3 loop reads CASSASGRTTDTQYF. The CDR3 bases are TGTGCCAGCAGCGCTAGCGGGAGGACCACAGATACGCAGTATTTT.